This T cell receptor (beta chain) was observed in a study of blood T cell repertoires in COVID-19. Turning to the study itself: The United States, Italy and Spain supplied acute and convalescent COVID-19 samples. T cells, B-cell-depleted T cells, or PBMCs supplied cDNA or gDNA.

V lost 6 bases and J 5 bases, leaving 11 bases between the germline ends. CDR1 is WNHNN, CDR2 SYGVQD, per germline (reference sequence). The CDR3 extends over 12 amino acids. Original processing methods: Counts of nucleated cells, estimated from reference gene primer amplification, were obtained. TCRdb keeps only in-frame clones here, not all; method: immunoSEQ multiplex PCR. The V and J calls and clone size are taken from that table; D and trimming were inferred from the DNA. The top ten hold about 29% of the sample, which has some 140,000 clones, about four fifths seen once. The chain combines TRBV10-1 with TRBJ2-7; D gene ambiguous. This sequence originates from a woman in her sixties or seventies with acute or convalescent COVID-19. Sequencing was performed on peripheral blood. In DNA, the CDR3 is TGCGCCAGCAGCCCCGATCGGGACGAGCAGTACTTC. Translated: CASSPDRDEQYF.